Each of the 17 T cell receptor beta chains below was sequenced from the same sample in a study of human T cells and chemical hapten exposure. Time point described: pre-sensitization, week 0. Treatment: therapeutic diphenylcyclopropenone sensitization with weekly scalp DPC. TCRdb reprocessed the RACE reads with MiXCR, giving one entry per CDR3 protein. Altogether approximately 260,000 distinct CDR3 sequences are present, 7.5% to 8% being singletons, with the ten largest covering 0.9% to 1.5%. Here the sequenced sample was whole blood, taken in connection with sensitization to the hapten diphenylcyclopropenone (DPC). Receptor source: a man between 18 and 35 years old with alopecia areata. Some clones in this sample may be carry-over from other donors' samples.

The gene calls are TRBV6-5 and TRBJ1-1, with D possibly being TRBD1 (6 bases). The CDR3 extends over 15 amino acids. V was shortened by 5 bases and J by 9 bases, with 22 bases between the two germline ends. Germline CDR1 and CDR2: MNHEY and SVGAGI. In DNA, the CDR3 is TGTGCCAGCAGTCCACTGGACAGTCGGGAAACTAAAGCTTTCTTT. This encodes CASSPLDSRETKAFF.

This clonotype was observed many times. The chain employs TRBV7-8 and TRBJ1-4; D gene unclear. The CDR3 spans 13 residues. Trimming left V 6 bases short and J 3 bases short, with 8 bases between. Germline CDR1 and CDR2: SGHVS and FQNEAQ. The CDR3 here is CASRGPSNEKLFF. In nucleotides, the CDR3 is TGTGCCAGCAGAGGACCATCTAATGAAAAACTGTTTTTT.

This clonotype was picked up a small number of times. The chain carries TRBV11-2 and TRBJ1-1; tentative D call: TRBD1 (6 bases). The germline gives CDR1 SGHAT, CDR2 FQNNGV. Trimming cost V 4 bases and J 6 bases, with 12 bases left between them. This CDR3 spans 13 amino acids. CDR3 amino acids: CASSYSGTPEAFF. DNA for the CDR3: TGTGCCAGCAGCTATAGCGGGACACCTGAAGCTTTCTTT.

The CDR3 DNA sequence: TGTGCCAGCAGCTTAGGGTTGACAGGGTATAGCAATCAGCCCCAGCATTTT. This gives the protein CASSLGLTGYSNQPQHF. V usage is TRBV7-2 and J usage is TRBJ1-5, with 7 bases lining up with TRBD1. The V gene end was trimmed by 1 base and the J gene end by 0 bases; junction bases not matched to a gene: 6. Per germline, CDR1 SGHTA and CDR2 FQGNSA. This CDR3 contains 17 residues.

The chain combines TRBV20-1 with TRBJ1-6; no reliable D call. The CDR3 is made up of 15 amino acids. Trimming removed 5 bases from V and 8 bases from J, with 19 bases in between. Germline assignment: CDR1 DFQATT and CDR2 SNEGSKA (reference sequence). CDR3 sequence: CSARPLPTTDSPLHF. CDR3 DNA sequence: TGCAGTGCTCGACCGCTACCTACGACGGATTCACCCCTCCACTTT.

This clonotype was counted a few times. The chain carries TRBV7-9 and TRBJ1-1; D not certain. Trimming cost V 5 bases and J 0 bases, with 10 bases left between them. Looked up from germline, CDR1 is SEHNR and CDR2 is FQNEAQ (reference sequence). The CDR3 sequence is 14 residues long. CDR3 coding DNA: TGTGCCAGCAGCCCCGTCCACTTGAACACTGAAGCTTTCTTT. Its protein product is CASSPVHLNTEAFF.

J is TRBJ1-5 and V is TRBV27; no firm D call. This CDR3 is built from 12 residues. V was shortened by 1 base and J by 7 bases, with 5 bases between the two germline ends. In germline, CDR1 is MNHEY, CDR2 SMNVEV (reference sequence). CDR3 bases: TGTGCCAGCAGTTTATGGGGACAGCCCCAGCATTTT. This gives the protein CASSLWGQPQHF.

This clonotype was recorded a few times. The chain has TRBV12-5 and TRBJ1-1; D is possibly TRBD1 (6 bases). The CDR3 has 14 amino acids. Trimming took off 1 base at V and 3 bases at J, with 9 bases between the two ends. Germline V gives CDR1 LGHNT, CDR2 FRNRAP. CDR3 coding DNA: TGTGCTAGTGGTTTGGACAGGGTTGACACTGAAGCTTTCTTT. This encodes CASGLDRVDTEAFF.

The V gene is TRBV7-2, the J gene TRBJ2-2; D remains ambiguous. Germline assignment: CDR1 SGHTA and CDR2 FQGNSA. This CDR3 has 16 residues. V was shortened by 5 bases and J by 1 base, with 14 bases between the two germline ends. CDR3 sequence (DNA): TGTGCCAGCAGCCCCCTCCAACCGCGGAACACCGGGGAGCTGTTTTTT. Encoded protein: CASSPLQPRNTGELFF. Based on the CDR3 plus reference TRBV7-2 and TRBJ2-2, the full variable domain is GAGVSQSPSNKVTEKGKDVELRCDPISGHTALYWYRQSLGQGLEFLIYFQGNSAPDKSGLPSDRFSAERTGGSVSTLTIQRTQQEDSAVYLCASSPLQPRNTGELFFGEGSRLTVL.

V gene TRBV20-1 combines with J gene TRBJ1-5, with no clear D. Germline V gene data show CDR1 as DFQATT and CDR2 as SNEGSKA (reference sequence). This CDR3 region has 15 residues. Trimming left V 5 bases short and J 2 bases short, with 16 bases between. The CDR3 is CSAQPIGWGNQPQHF. In DNA form, the CDR3 reads TGCAGTGCTCAACCTATCGGTTGGGGCAATCAGCCCCAGCATTTT.

The chain couples TRBV12-3 or TRBV12-4 to TRBJ2-1, with 9 bases aligning to TRBD1. The CDR3 spans 15 residues. V dropped 10 bases and J dropped 7; count of bases not matched to a gene: 14. The CDR3 DNA is TGTGCCATCATACCGGGACAGGGAAACGGGAATGAGCAGTTCTTC. Translating gives CAIIPGQGNGNEQFF.

This clonotype was counted ten times or more. The rearrangement links TRBV10-3 to TRBJ1-4; 8 bases agree with TRBD1. The V gene's germline CDR1 is ENHRY and CDR2 SYGVKD. V lost 3 bases, J lost 5 bases, and 11 bases stayed unmatched. The CDR3 has 17 residues. The CDR3 reads CAISDGQGSKRNEKLFF. The CDR3 DNA reads as TGTGCCATCAGTGATGGACAGGGATCAAAACGAAATGAAAAACTGTTTTTT.

This sequence joins TRBV5-1 and TRBJ2-1, with 7 bases identical to TRBD1. V shed 0 bases, J shed 6 bases, and the junction held 6 bases outside the gene matches. CDR3 length: 15 amino acids. The germline V gene has CDR1 SGHRS and CDR2 YFSETQ. CDR3 sequence: CASSLDAGGSNEQFF. The CDR3 coding sequence is TGCGCCAGCAGCTTGGATGCAGGGGGAAGCAATGAGCAGTTCTTC.

This clonotype occurred many times. The genes are TRBV2 and TRBJ2-1; D remains ambiguous. CDR3 size: 15 residues. Germline CDR1 SNHLY, CDR2 FYNNEI. The germline V and J ends were trimmed by 3 bases and 0 bases, with 9 bases remaining between them. The CDR3 sequence is CASSDSSSSYNEQFF. In DNA, the CDR3 is TGTGCCAGCAGTGATTCCTCTAGCTCCTACAATGAGCAGTTCTTC.

This clonotype has more than one count but fewer than ten. J is TRBJ1-2 and V is TRBV29-1; no clear D. The germline CDR1 and CDR2 sequences are SQVTM and ANQGSEA. Trimming removed 3 bases from V and 7 bases from J, with 18 bases in between. The CDR3 has 14 residues. The DNA of the CDR3 is TGCAGCGTTGATCGGAGGTTGGCGTATACTGGCTACACCTTC. Amino acids: CSVDRRLAYTGYTF.

This clonotype was recorded a few times. The chain employs TRBV7-2 and TRBJ2-1, with D maybe TRBD2 (6 bases). This CDR3 region has 14 residues. Germline lookup yields CDR1 SGHTA and CDR2 FQGNSA. The germline V and J ends were trimmed by 1 base and 6 bases, with 10 bases remaining between them. This CDR3 is CASSLDLASNEQFF. DNA of the CDR3: TGTGCCAGCAGCTTAGACCTAGCGTCCAATGAGCAGTTCTTC.

A few counts support this clonotype. V is TRBV20-1 and J is TRBJ1-5, with D tentatively TRBD1 (5 bases). Germline lookup yields CDR1 DFQATT and CDR2 SNEGSKA (reference sequence). The CDR3 runs 13 residues. V gave up 0 bases and J gave up 4 bases, with 7 bases separating them. The CDR3 DNA reads TGCAGTGCTAGAGAGGGGGATAATCAGCCCCAGCATTTT. It encodes CSAREGDNQPQHF.